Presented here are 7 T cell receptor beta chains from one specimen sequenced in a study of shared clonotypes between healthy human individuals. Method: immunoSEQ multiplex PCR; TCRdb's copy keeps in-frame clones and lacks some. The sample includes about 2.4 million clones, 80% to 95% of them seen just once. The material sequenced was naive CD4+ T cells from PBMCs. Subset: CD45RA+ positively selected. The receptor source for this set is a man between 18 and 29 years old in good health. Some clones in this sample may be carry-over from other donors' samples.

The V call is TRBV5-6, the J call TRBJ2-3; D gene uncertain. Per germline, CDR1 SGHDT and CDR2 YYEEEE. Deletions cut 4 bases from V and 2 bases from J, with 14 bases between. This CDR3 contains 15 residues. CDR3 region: CASSLRRPYTDTQYF. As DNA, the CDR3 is TGTGCCAGCAGCCTCAGGCGGCCCTACACAGATACGCAGTATTTT.

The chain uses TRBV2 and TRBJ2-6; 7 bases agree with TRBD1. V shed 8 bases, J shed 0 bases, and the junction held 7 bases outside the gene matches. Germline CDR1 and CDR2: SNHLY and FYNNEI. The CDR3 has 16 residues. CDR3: CASHRGLLSGANVLTF. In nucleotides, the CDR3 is TGTGCCAGCCACAGGGGTCTTCTCTCTGGGGCCAACGTCCTGACTTTC.

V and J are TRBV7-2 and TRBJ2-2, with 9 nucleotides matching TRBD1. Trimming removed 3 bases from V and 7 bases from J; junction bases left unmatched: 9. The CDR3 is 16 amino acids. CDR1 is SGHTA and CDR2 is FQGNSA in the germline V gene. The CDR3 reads CASSFYRGRFGGELFF. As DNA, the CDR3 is TGTGCCAGCAGCTTTTACAGGGGGCGCTTTGGCGGGGAGCTGTTTTTT.

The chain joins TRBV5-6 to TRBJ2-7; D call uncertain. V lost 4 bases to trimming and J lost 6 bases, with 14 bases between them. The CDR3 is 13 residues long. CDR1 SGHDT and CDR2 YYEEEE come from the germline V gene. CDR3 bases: TGTGCCAGCAGCCCGCGCCAGGTTAGCGAGCAGTACTTC. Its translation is CASSPRQVSEQYF.

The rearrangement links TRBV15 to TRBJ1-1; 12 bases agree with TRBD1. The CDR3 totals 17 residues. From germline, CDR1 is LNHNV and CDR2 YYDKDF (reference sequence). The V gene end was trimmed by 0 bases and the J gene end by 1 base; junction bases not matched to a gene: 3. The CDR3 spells CATSRDPGQGANTEAFF. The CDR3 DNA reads TGTGCCACCAGCAGAGATCCGGGACAGGGGGCGAACACTGAAGCTTTCTTT.

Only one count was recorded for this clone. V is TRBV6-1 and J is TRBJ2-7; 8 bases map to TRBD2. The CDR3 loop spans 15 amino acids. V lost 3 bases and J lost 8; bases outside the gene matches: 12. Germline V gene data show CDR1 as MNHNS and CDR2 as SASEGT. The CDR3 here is CASSEFTSGSFKQYF. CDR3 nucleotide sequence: TGTGCCAGCAGTGAGTTTACTAGCGGTAGTTTCAAGCAGTACTTC.

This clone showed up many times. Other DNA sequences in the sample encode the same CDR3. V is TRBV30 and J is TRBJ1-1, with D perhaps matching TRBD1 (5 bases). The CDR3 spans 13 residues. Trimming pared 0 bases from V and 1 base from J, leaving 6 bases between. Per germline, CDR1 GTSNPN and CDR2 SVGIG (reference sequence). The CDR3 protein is CAWSVQENTEAFF. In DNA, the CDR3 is TGTGCCTGGAGTGTACAGGAGAACACTGAAGCTTTCTTT. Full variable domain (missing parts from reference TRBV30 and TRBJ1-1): SQTIHQWPATLVQPVGSPLSLECTVEGTSNPNLYWYRQAAGRGLQLLFYSVGIGQISSEVPQNLSASRPQDRQFILSSKKLLLSDSGFYLCAWSVQENTEAFFGQGTRLTVV.